This is a list of T cell receptor beta chains from one sample in a study of blood T cell repertoires in COVID-19. Repertoires were generated with immunoSEQ multiplex PCR, while TCRdb's copy carries only in-frame clones and drops some. This sample has roughly 410,000 clones; around nine tenths occur once, and the top ten carry around 1.5%. Sequenced: peripheral blood. These receptors were collected from a woman aged 40 to 55 with COVID-19, enrolled during active disease. Both conserved end residues are part of each CDR3. Fields, in order: V gene, D gene, J gene, clone size, CDR3 length, CDR3 DNA, CDR3 protein. D genes are given only for firm matches. The size entry is marked missing in some rows and otherwise reads once, few, many or a size class.

V: TRBV28
D: TRBD1
J: TRBJ1-6
size: -
length: 14
DNA: TGTGCCAGCTACCCGGGACAGGTGAATTCACCCCTCCACTTT
CDR3: CASYPGQVNSPLHF

V: TRBV5-1
D: -
J: TRBJ2-7
size: -
length: 13
DNA: TGCGCCAGCAGCAATACCGGGGAACTTGGTCTGTACTTC
CDR3: CASSNTGELGLYF

V: TRBV2
D: TRBD2
J: TRBJ2-7
size: -
length: 12
DNA: TGTGCCAGCAGGACTAGCGGCTACGAGCAGTACTTC
CDR3: CASRTSGYEQYF

V: TRBV7-2
D: TRBD1
J: TRBJ2-7
size: -
length: 13
DNA: TGTGCCAGCAGCCGACAGGGTAGCTACGAGCAGTACTTC
CDR3: CASSRQGSYEQYF

V: TRBV7-2
D: -
J: TRBJ1-6
size: -
length: 16
DNA: TGTGCCAGCAGCTTAGTCGGGGGTGAAAGGAATTCACCCCTCCACTTT
CDR3: CASSLVGGERNSPLHF

V: TRBV4-1
D: -
J: TRBJ1-2
size: -
length: 16
DNA: TGCGCCAGCAGCCTACTTCCAACCGGGACAAACTATGGCTACACCTTC
CDR3: CASSLLPTGTNYGYTF

V: TRBV18
D: -
J: TRBJ2-2
size: -
length: 16
DNA: TGTGCCAGCTCACCACGGCTAGGGGAAAACACCGGGGAGCTGTTTTTT
CDR3: CASSPRLGENTGELFF

V: TRBV5-5
D: -
J: TRBJ2-5
size: -
length: 12
DNA: TGTGCCAGCAGCCGCTACGAGGGAACCCAGTACTTC
CDR3: CASSRYEGTQYF

V: TRBV7-9
D: TRBD1
J: TRBJ2-5
size: -
length: 18
DNA: TGTGCCAGCAGTGCAAGGGGTCAGGGGGCCGTAGTAAGGGAGACCCAGTACTTC
CDR3: CASSARGQGAVVRETQYF

V: TRBV2
D: -
J: TRBJ2-1
size: once
length: 16
DNA: TGTGCCAGCAGTGAACTAGAGCGGGTATCCTACAATGAGCAGTTCTTC
CDR3: CASSELERVSYNEQFF

V: TRBV5-4
D: TRBD2
J: TRBJ2-5
size: -
length: 16
DNA: TGTGCCAGCAGCCTGGGGGCTAGCGGGAGCACTGAGACCCAGTACTTC
CDR3: CASSLGASGSTETQYF

V: TRBV6-2/TRBV6-3
D: TRBD1
J: TRBJ1-1
size: -
length: 16
DNA: TGTGCCAGCAGTTACCCGTACAGGGGGACGAACACTGAAGCTTTCTTT
CDR3: CASSYPYRGTNTEAFF

V: TRBV6-6
D: -
J: TRBJ1-6
size: -
length: 13
DNA: TGTGCCAGCAGTTACGGGGCACCAGTCACCCTCCACTTT
CDR3: CASSYGAPVTLHF

V: TRBV5-1
D: -
J: TRBJ2-5
size: -
length: 13
DNA: TGCGCCAGCAGCTCAGGAGCGGCAGAGACCCAGTACTTC
CDR3: CASSSGAAETQYF

V: TRBV7-3
D: -
J: TRBJ2-7
size: -
length: 15
DNA: TGTGCCAGCAGCTTAGGCCAGACTCTCCTCGACGAGCAGTACTTC
CDR3: CASSLGQTLLDEQYF

V: TRBV19
D: TRBD1
J: TRBJ1-5
size: -
length: 14
DNA: TGTGCCAGTAGTATCGACAGGGGCAATCAGCCCCAGCATTTT
CDR3: CASSIDRGNQPQHF

V: TRBV3-1/TRBV3-2
D: -
J: TRBJ1-1
size: -
length: 15
DNA: TGTGCCAGCAGCCAAGTGGGGGGGGTGAACACTGAAGCTTTCTTT
CDR3: CASSQVGGVNTEAFF

V: TRBV2
D: -
J: TRBJ1-1
size: -
length: 13
DNA: TGTGCCACTTGTGCCAGGGTGAACACTGAAGCTTTCTTT
CDR3: CATCARVNTEAFF

V: TRBV5-6
D: TRBD1
J: TRBJ2-1
size: -
length: 13
DNA: TGTGCCAGCAGTCGACAGGGGGTCCATGAGCAGTTCTTC
CDR3: CASSRQGVHEQFF

V: TRBV9
D: -
J: TRBJ2-3
size: -
length: 15
DNA: TGTGCCAGCAGCACTAGGATTTCGGTAGGCAATACGCAGTATTTT
CDR3: CASSTRISVGNTQYF

V: TRBV28
D: TRBD1
J: TRBJ1-2
size: -
length: 16
DNA: TGTGCCAGCAGGACCCCTCCGGGACAGGGGGCCCATGGCTACACCTTC
CDR3: CASRTPPGQGAHGYTF

V: TRBV4-1
D: -
J: TRBJ1-2
size: -
length: 17
DNA: TGCGCCAGCAGCCAAGTATTAAAAATCGGAGGGGACTATGGCTACACCTTC
CDR3: CASSQVLKIGGDYGYTF

V: TRBV28
D: -
J: TRBJ1-3
size: -
length: 17
DNA: TGTGCCAGCAGTCTTCTTTTCGGGGGGTTCTCTGGAAACACCATATATTTT
CDR3: CASSLLFGGFSGNTIYF

V: TRBV9
D: TRBD1
J: TRBJ2-2
size: -
length: 17
DNA: TGTGCCAGCAGCGTAGCTGGGGGGACAGGGAACACCGGGGAGCTGTTTTTT
CDR3: CASSVAGGTGNTGELFF

V: TRBV18
D: -
J: TRBJ1-1
size: once
length: 15
DNA: TGTGCCAGCTCAATTCGGACAGAAATGAACACTGAAGCTTTCTTT
CDR3: CASSIRTEMNTEAFF

V: TRBV27
D: -
J: TRBJ1-1
size: -
length: 10
DNA: TGTGCCAGCAAGAGAACTGAAGCTTTCTTT
CDR3: CASKRTEAFF

V: TRBV28
D: -
J: TRBJ1-6
size: -
length: 12
DNA: TGTGCCAGCAGTTTCGGGGATTCACCCCTCCACTTT
CDR3: CASSFGDSPLHF

V: TRBV28
D: -
J: TRBJ1-5
size: -
length: 14
DNA: TGTGCCAGCAGCGGGACACCGGGAAATCAGCCCCAGCATTTT
CDR3: CASSGTPGNQPQHF

V: TRBV30
D: -
J: TRBJ2-1
size: -
length: 16
DNA: TGTGCCTGGAGTGTATACGGAGGACCCTCGGGTAATGAGCAGTTCTTC
CDR3: CAWSVYGGPSGNEQFF

V: TRBV5-3
D: TRBD1
J: TRBJ2-7
size: -
length: 15
DNA: TGTGCCAGAAGTTTTGGACAGGGTCGGGCCTACGAGCAGTACTTC
CDR3: CARSFGQGRAYEQYF

V: TRBV12-3/TRBV12-4
D: TRBD1
J: TRBJ1-1
size: once
length: 13
DNA: TGTGCCAGCAGTTTCAGGGGGGCCACTGAAGCTTTCTTT
CDR3: CASSFRGATEAFF

V: TRBV7-2
D: -
J: TRBJ2-7
size: -
length: 18
DNA: TGTGCCAGCAGCTTCCCAGTGTCCGGGACTGCCATCGCCTACGAGCAGTACTTC
CDR3: CASSFPVSGTAIAYEQYF

V: TRBV4-3
D: TRBD1
J: TRBJ1-2
size: -
length: 16
DNA: TGCGCCAGCAGCCAAGGGAGGGACAGTGGTAACTATGGCTACACCTTC
CDR3: CASSQGRDSGNYGYTF

V: TRBV28
D: -
J: TRBJ1-1
size: -
length: 17
DNA: TGTGCCAGCAGTCCTGGGGGCGCCAGGCCCAAAGGTACTGAAGCTTTCTTT
CDR3: CASSPGGARPKGTEAFF

V: TRBV19
D: -
J: TRBJ1-5
size: -
length: 16
DNA: TGTGCCAGTAGCCGAACCCAGGGAATTCACAATCAGCCCCAGCATTTT
CDR3: CASSRTQGIHNQPQHF

V: TRBV2
D: -
J: TRBJ1-3
size: -
length: 13
DNA: TGTGCCAGCAGTGCTGGCGGGGTAAACACCATATATTTT
CDR3: CASSAGGVNTIYF

V: TRBV2
D: TRBD1
J: TRBJ1-3
size: -
length: 15
DNA: TGTGCCAGCAGTGAGCAGACAGGGGCCGGGAGCACCATATATTTT
CDR3: CASSEQTGAGSTIYF

V: TRBV18
D: -
J: TRBJ1-3
size: few
length: 16
DNA: TGTGCCAGCTCACCGTTTTCGGGGAGCTCTGGAAACACCATATATTTT
CDR3: CASSPFSGSSGNTIYF

V: TRBV4-3
D: -
J: TRBJ1-1
size: -
length: 16
DNA: TGCGCCAGCAGCCAAGATTCCGGGGAAGGGGGTACTGAAGCTTTCTTT
CDR3: CASSQDSGEGGTEAFF

V: TRBV5-1
D: TRBD1
J: TRBJ1-4
size: -
length: 14
DNA: TGCGCCAGTAGGACAGGGAAACTTAATGAAAAACTGTTTTTT
CDR3: CASRTGKLNEKLFF

V: TRBV27
D: -
J: TRBJ2-7
size: -
length: 16
DNA: TGTGCCAGCAGTTATACCAGGGGAATTAGCTCCTACGAGCAGTACTTC
CDR3: CASSYTRGISSYEQYF

V: TRBV7-9
D: -
J: TRBJ2-2
size: once
length: 13
DNA: TGTGCCAGCAGCTCCGACAGAACCGGGGAGCTGTTTTTT
CDR3: CASSSDRTGELFF

V: TRBV7-2
D: -
J: TRBJ1-4
size: once
length: 14
DNA: TGTGCCAGCAGCTTAGGTAGCACTAATGAAAAACTGTTTTTT
CDR3: CASSLGSTNEKLFF

V: TRBV7-9
D: TRBD2
J: TRBJ2-1
size: -
length: 17
DNA: TGTGCCAGCAGCTTAGGAATGGCGGGGGGCCCTTACAATGAGCAGTTCTTC
CDR3: CASSLGMAGGPYNEQFF

V: TRBV5-1
D: TRBD2
J: TRBJ2-7
size: -
length: 18
DNA: TGCGCCAGCAGCTTGAGTCTGGGACTAGCGGGAGGGCTGCGGGAGCAGTACTTC
CDR3: CASSLSLGLAGGLREQYF

V: TRBV6-6
D: TRBD1
J: TRBJ1-2
size: -
length: 15
DNA: TGTGCCAGCAGTCAGACAGGGGAAGCCAACTATGGCTACACCTTC
CDR3: CASSQTGEANYGYTF

V: TRBV21-1
D: -
J: TRBJ1-2
size: -
length: 14
DNA: TGTGCCAGCAGCAAACATGACAGGGGATATGGCTACACCTTC
CDR3: CASSKHDRGYGYTF

V: TRBV4-2
D: -
J: TRBJ1-3
size: -
length: 14
DNA: TGTGCCAGCAGCGTGGACAGTTCTGGAAACACCATATATTTT
CDR3: CASSVDSSGNTIYF

V: TRBV6-2/TRBV6-3
D: TRBD1
J: TRBJ1-5
size: once
length: 18
DNA: TGTGCCAGCAGTTACTCCCGGGGGGGACAGCATCGCAATCAGCCCCAGCATTTT
CDR3: CASSYSRGGQHRNQPQHF

V: TRBV18
D: TRBD2
J: TRBJ2-5
size: -
length: 15
DNA: TGTGCCAGCTCACGATCTAGCGGGCACCAAGAGACCCAGTACTTC
CDR3: CASSRSSGHQETQYF